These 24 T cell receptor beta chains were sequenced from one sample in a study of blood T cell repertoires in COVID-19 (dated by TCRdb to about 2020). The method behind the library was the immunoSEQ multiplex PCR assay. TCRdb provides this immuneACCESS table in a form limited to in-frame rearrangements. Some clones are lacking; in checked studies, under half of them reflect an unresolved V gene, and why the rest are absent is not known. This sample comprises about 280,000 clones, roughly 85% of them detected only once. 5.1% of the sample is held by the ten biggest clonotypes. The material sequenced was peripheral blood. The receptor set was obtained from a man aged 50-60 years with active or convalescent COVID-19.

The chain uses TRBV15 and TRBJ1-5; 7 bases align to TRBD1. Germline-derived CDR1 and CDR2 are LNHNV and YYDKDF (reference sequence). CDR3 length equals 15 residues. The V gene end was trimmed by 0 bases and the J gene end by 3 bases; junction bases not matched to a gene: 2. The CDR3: CATSRETGTNQPQHF. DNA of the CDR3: TGTGCCACCAGCAGAGAGACAGGGACCAATCAGCCCCAGCATTTT.

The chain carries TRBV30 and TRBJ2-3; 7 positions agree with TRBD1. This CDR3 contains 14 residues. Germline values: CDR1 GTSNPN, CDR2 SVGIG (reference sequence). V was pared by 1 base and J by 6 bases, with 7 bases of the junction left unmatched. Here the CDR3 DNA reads TGTGCCTGGAGTGGACAAACAGGGGACGATACGCAGTATTTT. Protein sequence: CAWSGQTGDDTQYF.

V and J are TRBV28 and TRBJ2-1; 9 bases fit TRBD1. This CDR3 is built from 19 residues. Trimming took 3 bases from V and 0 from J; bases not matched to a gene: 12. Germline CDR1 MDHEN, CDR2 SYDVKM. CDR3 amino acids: CASSFLGQGLGSSYNEQFF. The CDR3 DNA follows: TGTGCCAGCAGTTTCCTTGGACAGGGGCTTGGAAGCTCCTACAATGAGCAGTTCTTC.

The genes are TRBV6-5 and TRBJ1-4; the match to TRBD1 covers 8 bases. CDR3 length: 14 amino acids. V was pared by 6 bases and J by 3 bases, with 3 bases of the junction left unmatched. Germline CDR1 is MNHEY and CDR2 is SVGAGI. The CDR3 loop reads CASRHRGSNEKLFF. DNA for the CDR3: TGTGCCAGCAGACACAGGGGGTCTAATGAAAAACTGTTTTTT.

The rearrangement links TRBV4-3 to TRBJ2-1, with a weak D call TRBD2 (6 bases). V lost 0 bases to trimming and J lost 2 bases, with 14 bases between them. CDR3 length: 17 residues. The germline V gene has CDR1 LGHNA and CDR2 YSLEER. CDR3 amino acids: CASSQDPPGGAYNEQFF. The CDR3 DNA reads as TGCGCCAGCAGCCAAGACCCCCCTGGCGGGGCCTACAATGAGCAGTTCTTC.

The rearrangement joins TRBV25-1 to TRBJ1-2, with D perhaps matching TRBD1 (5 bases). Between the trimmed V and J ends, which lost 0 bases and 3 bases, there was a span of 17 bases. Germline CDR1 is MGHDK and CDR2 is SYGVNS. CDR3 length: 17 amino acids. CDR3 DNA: TGTGCCAGCAGTGAATATATTCAGGGCGGATCGGACTATGGCTACACCTTC. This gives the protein CASSEYIQGGSDYGYTF.

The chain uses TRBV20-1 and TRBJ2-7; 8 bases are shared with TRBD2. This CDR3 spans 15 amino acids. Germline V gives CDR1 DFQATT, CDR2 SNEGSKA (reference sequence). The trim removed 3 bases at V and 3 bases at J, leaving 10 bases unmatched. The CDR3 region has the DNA TGCAGTGCTAGTGGAGGTAGCGGGGTCGGCTACGAGCAGTACTTC. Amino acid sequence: CSASGGSGVGYEQYF.

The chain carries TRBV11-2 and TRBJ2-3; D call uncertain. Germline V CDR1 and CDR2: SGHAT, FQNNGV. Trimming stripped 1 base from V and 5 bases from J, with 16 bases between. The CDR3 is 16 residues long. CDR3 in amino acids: CASSLGSSFGVDTQYF. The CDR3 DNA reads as TGTGCCAGCAGCTTAGGTTCTAGTTTCGGTGTAGATACGCAGTATTTT.

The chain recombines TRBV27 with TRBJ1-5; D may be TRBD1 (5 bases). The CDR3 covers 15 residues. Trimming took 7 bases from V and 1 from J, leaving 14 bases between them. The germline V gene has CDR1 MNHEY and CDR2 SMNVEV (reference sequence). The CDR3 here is CASKLEGASNQPQHF. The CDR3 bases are TGTGCCAGCAAGCTAGAAGGGGCGAGCAATCAGCCCCAGCATTTT.

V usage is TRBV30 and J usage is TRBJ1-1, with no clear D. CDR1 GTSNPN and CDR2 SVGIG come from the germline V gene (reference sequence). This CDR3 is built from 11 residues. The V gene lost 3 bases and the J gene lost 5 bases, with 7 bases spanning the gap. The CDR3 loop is CAWRQRTEAFF. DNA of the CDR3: TGTGCCTGGAGGCAGCGAACTGAAGCTTTCTTT.

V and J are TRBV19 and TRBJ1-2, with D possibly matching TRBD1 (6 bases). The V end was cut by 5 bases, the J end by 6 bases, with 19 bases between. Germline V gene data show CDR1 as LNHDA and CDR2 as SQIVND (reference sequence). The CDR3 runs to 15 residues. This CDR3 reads CASSASTGSLDGYTF. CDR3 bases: TGTGCCAGTAGTGCATCGACAGGCAGCCTAGATGGCTACACCTTC.

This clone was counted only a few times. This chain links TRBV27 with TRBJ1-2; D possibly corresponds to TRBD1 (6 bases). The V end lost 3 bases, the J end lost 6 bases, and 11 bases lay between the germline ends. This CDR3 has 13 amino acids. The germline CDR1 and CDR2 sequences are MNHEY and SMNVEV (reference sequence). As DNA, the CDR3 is TGTGCCAGCAGTTTCAGGGGAGGGAATGGCTACACCTTC. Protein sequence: CASSFRGGNGYTF.

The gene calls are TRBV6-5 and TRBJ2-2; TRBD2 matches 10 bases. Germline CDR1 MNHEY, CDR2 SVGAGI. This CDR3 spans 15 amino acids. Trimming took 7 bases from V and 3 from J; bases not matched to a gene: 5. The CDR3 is CASISGRIDTGELFF. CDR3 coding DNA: TGTGCCAGCATTAGCGGGAGGATCGACACCGGGGAGCTGTTTTTT.

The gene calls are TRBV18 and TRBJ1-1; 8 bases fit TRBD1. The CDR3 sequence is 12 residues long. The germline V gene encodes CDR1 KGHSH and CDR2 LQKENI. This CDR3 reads CASRQGASEAFF. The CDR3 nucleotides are TGTGCAAGCCGTCAGGGGGCGAGTGAAGCTTTCTTT.

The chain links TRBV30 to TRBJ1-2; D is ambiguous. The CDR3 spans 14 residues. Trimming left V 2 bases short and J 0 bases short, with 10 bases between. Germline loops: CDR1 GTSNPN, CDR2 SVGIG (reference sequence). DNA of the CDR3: TGTGCCTGGAGTCCAGGATCAGCTAACTATGGCTACACCTTC. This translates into CAWSPGSANYGYTF.

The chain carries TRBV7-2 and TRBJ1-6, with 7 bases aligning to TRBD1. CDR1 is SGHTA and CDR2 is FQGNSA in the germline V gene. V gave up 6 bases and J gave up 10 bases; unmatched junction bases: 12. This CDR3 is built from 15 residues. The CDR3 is CASSNGQAFSSPLHF. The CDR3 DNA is TGTGCCAGCAGTAATGGACAGGCGTTTAGCTCACCCCTCCACTTT.

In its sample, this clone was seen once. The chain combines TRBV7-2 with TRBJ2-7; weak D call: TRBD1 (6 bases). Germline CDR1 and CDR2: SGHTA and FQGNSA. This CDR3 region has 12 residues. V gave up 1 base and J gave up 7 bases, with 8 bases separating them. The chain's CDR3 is CASSLDRVEQYF. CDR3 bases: TGTGCCAGCAGCTTAGACAGGGTTGAGCAGTACTTC.

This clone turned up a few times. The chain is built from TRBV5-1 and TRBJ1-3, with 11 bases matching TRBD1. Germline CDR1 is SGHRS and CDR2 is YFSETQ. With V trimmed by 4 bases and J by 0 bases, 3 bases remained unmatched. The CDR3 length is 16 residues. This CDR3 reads CASSAGTGGSGNTIYF. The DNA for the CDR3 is TGCGCCAGCAGCGCCGGGACAGGGGGCTCTGGAAACACCATATATTTT. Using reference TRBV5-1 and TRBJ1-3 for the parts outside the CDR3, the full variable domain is KAGVTQTPRYLIKTRGQQVTLSCSPISGHRSVSWYQQTPGQGLQFLFEYFSETQRNKGNFPGRFSGRQFSNSRSEMNVSTLELGDSALYLCASSAGTGGSGNTIYFGEGSWLTVV.

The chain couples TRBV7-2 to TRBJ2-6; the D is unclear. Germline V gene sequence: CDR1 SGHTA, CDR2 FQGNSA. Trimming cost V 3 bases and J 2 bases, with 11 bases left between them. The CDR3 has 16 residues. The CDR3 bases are TGTGCCAGCAGCTTTGGTCGATCTACTGGGGCCAACGTCCTGACTTTC. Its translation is CASSFGRSTGANVLTF.

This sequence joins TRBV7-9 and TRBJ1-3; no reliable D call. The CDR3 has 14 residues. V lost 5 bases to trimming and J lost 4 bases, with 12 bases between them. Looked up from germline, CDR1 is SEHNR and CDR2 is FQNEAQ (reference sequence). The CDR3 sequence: CASSQTGFGNTIYF. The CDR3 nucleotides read TGTGCCAGCAGCCAGACGGGGTTCGGAAACACCATATATTTT. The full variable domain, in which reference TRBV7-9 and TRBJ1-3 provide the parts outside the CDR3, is DTGVSQNPRHKITKRGQNVTFRCDPISEHNRLYWYRQTLGQGPEFLTYFQNEAQLEKSRLLSDRFSAERPKGSFSTLEIQRTEQGDSAMYLCASSQTGFGNTIYFGEGSWLTVV.

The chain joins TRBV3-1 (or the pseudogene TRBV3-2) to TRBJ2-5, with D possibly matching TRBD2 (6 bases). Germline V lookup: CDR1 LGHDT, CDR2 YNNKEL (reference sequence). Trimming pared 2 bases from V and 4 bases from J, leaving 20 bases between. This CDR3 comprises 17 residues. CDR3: CASSQYPAQSGGETQYF. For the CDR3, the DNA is TGTGCCAGCAGCCAATACCCGGCCCAGTCCGGGGGAGAGACCCAGTACTTC.

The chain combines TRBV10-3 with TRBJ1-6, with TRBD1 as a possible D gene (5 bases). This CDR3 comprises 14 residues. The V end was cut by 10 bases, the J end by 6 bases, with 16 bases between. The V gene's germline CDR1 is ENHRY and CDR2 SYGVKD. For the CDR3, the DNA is TGTGCCACCAATAACGGGACTACTAATTCACCCCTCCACTTT. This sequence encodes CATNNGTTNSPLHF.

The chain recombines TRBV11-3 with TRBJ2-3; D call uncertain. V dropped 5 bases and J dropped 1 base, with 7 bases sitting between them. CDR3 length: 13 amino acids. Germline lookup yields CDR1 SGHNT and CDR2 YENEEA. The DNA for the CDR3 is TGTGCCAGCAGCGCCCGGGGCACAGATACGCAGTATTTT. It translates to CASSARGTDTQYF.

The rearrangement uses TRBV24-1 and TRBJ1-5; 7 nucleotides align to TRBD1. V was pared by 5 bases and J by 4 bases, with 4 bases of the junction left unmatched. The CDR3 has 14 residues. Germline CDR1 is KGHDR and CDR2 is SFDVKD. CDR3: CATSGGQTNQPQHF. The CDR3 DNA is TGTGCCACCAGTGGGGGACAGACAAATCAGCCCCAGCATTTT.